A selection of T cell receptor beta chains follows, all from one sample in a study of blood T cell repertoires in COVID-19. The protocol was immunoSEQ multiplex PCR, while the TCRdb copy is restricted to in-frame clones and leaves out a portion. The sample holds hundreds of thousands of clones, roughly 85% seen once. Material for sequencing was PBMCs or T cells enriched from blood (not recorded which). All receptors derive from a woman under 40 who had been exposed to COVID-19. The CDR3 runs from the conserved cysteine through the conserved F or W. A D gene is named only where the DNA matches it firmly. Size values are once, few and many counts, or a class for expanded clones, and some rows have none.

>TRBV15|TRBD1|TRBJ2-5|NA
TGTGCCACCGGGGACAGGGGGCGAGGCGAGACCCAGTACTTC
CATGDRGRGETQYF
>TRBV2|TRBD1|TRBJ1-4|NA
TGTGCCACTACAGAGGGGACAGGGGCGGAAAAACTGTTTTTT
CATTEGTGAEKLFF
>TRBV11-2|NA|TRBJ2-1|NA
TGTGCCAGCAGCTTAGATGAGGGGGGGCACAATGAGCAGTTCTTC
CASSLDEGGHNEQFF
>TRBV28|NA|TRBJ1-2|NA
TGTGCCAGCAGCCGTGCCGGGGGCTACACCTTC
CASSRAGGYTF
>TRBV10-1|NA|TRBJ2-1|NA
TGCGCCAGCAGTGAGTCCACAGGTCACAATGAGCAGTTCTTC
CASSESTGHNEQFF
>TRBV18|NA|TRBJ1-2|NA
TGTGCCAGCTCACCACCTAGCATATCGCGAGGCTACACCTTC
CASSPPSISRGYTF
>TRBV15|NA|TRBJ2-2|NA
TGTGCCACCAGCAGAGAGAGGATGGGTCGCGGGGAGCTGTTTTTT
CATSRERMGRGELFF
>TRBV7-3|TRBD2|TRBJ2-3|NA
TGTGCCAGCACTCGGGGGGGCCCCACAGATACGCAGTATTTT
CASTRGGPTDTQYF
>TRBV28|NA|TRBJ1-2|NA
TGTGCCAGCAGTTTTAAGGGGGTCGGCTACACCTTC
CASSFKGVGYTF
>TRBV5-1|TRBD1|TRBJ1-4|NA
TGCGCCAGCAGTACCGCGGGACAGGGAGGAATTATAGCAACTAATGAAAAACTGTTTTTT
CASSTAGQGGIIATNEKLFF
>TRBV30|NA|TRBJ1-2|NA
TGTGCCTGGAGTAATGAGGGAGGGTACTATGGCTACACCTTC
CAWSNEGGYYGYTF
>TRBV7-2|TRBD2|TRBJ2-3|NA
TGTGCCAGCAGCTCCAACAGCGGGGGCACAGATACGCAGTATTTT
CASSSNSGGTDTQYF
>TRBV7-9|TRBD1|TRBJ1-1|NA
TGTGCCAGCAGCTTATCGACAGGGACGGGGACTGAAGCTTTCTTT
CASSLSTGTGTEAFF
>TRBV9|NA|TRBJ1-3|NA
TGTGCCAGCAGCGTAGGATCTGGGGGGGTAAGCGGAAACACCATATATTTT
CASSVGSGGVSGNTIYF
>TRBV7-3|TRBD2|TRBJ2-5|NA
TGTGCCAGCAGCCTCAAAGCGGGGCCTAGGGAGACCCAGTACTTC
CASSLKAGPRETQYF
>TRBV6-8|NA|TRBJ2-3|NA
TGTGTAAGCAGTAAGGCGGGATTCACAGATACGCAGTATTTT
CVSSKAGFTDTQYF
>TRBV5-4|NA|TRBJ2-2|many
TGTGCCAGCACCCTCGGACACGGACGTGGCACCGGGGAGCTGTTTTTT
CASTLGHGRGTGELFF
>TRBV6-2/TRBV6-3|NA|TRBJ1-2|NA
TGTGCCAGCAGTTACACGCCCCCTAATGGCTACACCTTC
CASSYTPPNGYTF
>TRBV18|TRBD1|TRBJ1-5|once
TGTGCCAGCTCATCCAGGGGGCCTCAGCCCCAGCATTTT
CASSSRGPQPQHF
>TRBV19|TRBD1|TRBJ2-2|NA
TGTGCCAGTAGAAGGGAGACAGGGGGCATCGGGGAGCTGTTTTTT
CASRRETGGIGELFF
>TRBV5-6|NA|TRBJ2-3|NA
TGTGCCAGCAGCTTGCGGTCCTATCGCTCGGCAGATACGCAGTATTTT
CASSLRSYRSADTQYF
>TRBV27|NA|TRBJ1-1|NA
TGTGCCAGCAGGCGATCACAGGGATCCCCTGAAGCTTTCTTT
CASRRSQGSPEAFF
>TRBV5-4|TRBD2|TRBJ2-7|NA
TGTGCCAGCAGCCGACTAGCGGGGGCCTCCTACGAGCAGTACTTC
CASSRLAGASYEQYF
>TRBV10-1|NA|TRBJ2-7|NA
TGCGCCAGCAGTGAGTCGGTCCGAACTATCTACGAGCAGTACTTC
CASSESVRTIYEQYF
>TRBV3-1/TRBV3-2|NA|TRBJ1-2|NA
TGTGCCAGCAGCCAAGAGGCCCAGGGGAACGGCTACACCTTC
CASSQEAQGNGYTF
>TRBV7-2|NA|TRBJ1-1|NA
TGTGCCAGCAGATTTCTGGACACGAACACTGAAGCTTTCTTT
CASRFLDTNTEAFF
>TRBV4-2|TRBD2|TRBJ2-7|NA
TGTGCCAGCAGCCAAGCACTAGCGGGAGACGGGATGTACGAGCAGTACTTC
CASSQALAGDGMYEQYF
>TRBV12-2|NA|TRBJ1-2|NA
TGTGCAAGTCGCTTTTGTCCCGGTCGAACCTATGGCTACACCTTC
CASRFCPGRTYGYTF
>TRBV9|TRBD2|TRBJ2-3|once
TGTGCCAGCAGCGTAGGGACTAGCGGATCCACAGATACGCAGTATTTT
CASSVGTSGSTDTQYF
>TRBV4-1|NA|TRBJ2-3|NA
TGCGCCAGCAGCCAAGATCAGCGGAACGCAGATACGCAGTATTTT
CASSQDQRNADTQYF
>TRBV4-3|TRBD1|TRBJ1-3|few
TGCGCCAGCAGCCAGAACAGGGGAAATAAGGGAAACACCATATATTTT
CASSQNRGNKGNTIYF
>TRBV4-2|NA|TRBJ2-4|NA
TGTGCCAGCAGCCAAGGGCCCGACAGGTTAAACATTCAGTACTTC
CASSQGPDRLNIQYF
>TRBV5-1|NA|TRBJ1-1|NA
TGCGCCAGTGGAGGGCAGGGAACGACTGAAGCTTTCTTT
CASGGQGTTEAFF
>TRBV7-3|NA|TRBJ2-1|NA
TGTGCCAGCAGCTTTGAGGGTATCAATGAGCAGTTCTTC
CASSFEGINEQFF
>TRBV7-2|TRBD1|TRBJ1-3|NA
TGTGCCAGCAGTCTAACGGACAGGGGGTATTTT
CASSLTDRGYF
>TRBV9|NA|TRBJ2-1|few
TGTGCCAGCAGCGTAGAAGACACTTACTCCTACAATGAGCAGTTCTTC
CASSVEDTYSYNEQFF
>TRBV29-1|NA|TRBJ2-1|NA
TGCAGCGGCGGATATCGCAGCTCCTACAATGAGCAGTTCTTC
CSGGYRSSYNEQFF
>TRBV5-4|TRBD1|TRBJ2-1|NA
TGTGCCAGCAGCCAGGGACAGGGTACCTACAATGAGCAGTTCTTC
CASSQGQGTYNEQFF
>TRBV5-4|NA|TRBJ2-2|NA
TGTGCCAGCAGCTTGGGAGGCAGGGGTACCGGGGAGCTGTTTTTT
CASSLGGRGTGELFF
>TRBV5-6|TRBD2|TRBJ2-1|once
TGTGCCAGCAGCTTGTTGTCCCTTCTAGCGGGGGCCTACAATGAGCAGTTCTTC
CASSLLSLLAGAYNEQFF
>TRBV28|TRBD1|TRBJ1-1|NA
TGTGCCAGCAGAGTGACAGGGGAAGCTTTCTTT
CASRVTGEAFF
>TRBV28|TRBD1|TRBJ1-6|once
TGTGCCAGCAGTCCCTCGGGACAGGGCAATTCACCCCTCCACTTT
CASSPSGQGNSPLHF
>TRBV19|NA|TRBJ2-7|NA
TGTGCCAGTAGTATAGTAGGGGGCCGGGGGTACGAGCAGTACTTC
CASSIVGGRGYEQYF
>TRBV28|NA|TRBJ2-7|NA
TGTGCCAGCAGTTCGGCGGGACCCGGAATGGGGGTCTACGAGCAGTACTTC
CASSSAGPGMGVYEQYF
>TRBV7-8|TRBD2|TRBJ2-6|NA
TGTGCCAGCCGCCCGGGGGGCCAGCGGGGGGGCGTGAGGGCTGGGGCCAACGTCCTGACTTTC
CASRPGGQRGGVRAGANVLTF
>TRBV24-1|TRBD1|TRBJ1-1|NA
TGTGCCACCAGGGAAACAGGGGGAGAAGCTTTCTTT
CATRETGGEAFF
>TRBV18|NA|TRBJ2-7|NA
TGTGCCAGCTCACCAACAGGGAGCTCCTACGAGCAGTACTTC
CASSPTGSSYEQYF
>TRBV9|TRBD2|TRBJ2-7|NA
TGTGCCAGCAGCCTCGGACAAGCGGGAGGACTGTTGCAGTACTTC
CASSLGQAGGLLQYF
>TRBV19|NA|TRBJ2-4|NA
TGTGCCAGTAGCGCCCGACAGAACTTTGAGATAGACATTCAGTACTTC
CASSARQNFEIDIQYF
>TRBV7-2|TRBD1|TRBJ1-1|NA
TGTGCCAGCAGCTCCATCATGGGACAGTCCACTGAAGCTTTCTTT
CASSSIMGQSTEAFF
>TRBV7-8|NA|TRBJ1-1|NA
TGTGCCAGCAGCTTATCCGGGGGGCTGACTGAAGCTTTCTTT
CASSLSGGLTEAFF
>TRBV6-6|NA|TRBJ1-5|NA
TGTGCCAGCAGCACAGGTAATAGCAATCAGCCCCAGCATTTT
CASSTGNSNQPQHF
>TRBV6-5|TRBD1|TRBJ2-1|large
TGTGCCAGCTCCGGGACAGGGGGGTCCTACAATGAGCAGTTCTTC
CASSGTGGSYNEQFF
>TRBV5-4|TRBD1|TRBJ1-1|NA
TGTGCCAGCAGCGCTTCGACAGGGAAGGGGACTGAAGCTTTCTTT
CASSASTGKGTEAFF
>TRBV10-3|TRBD1|TRBJ2-3|NA
TGTGCCATCAAATGGGGGACAGCGTCAGATACGCAGTATTTT
CAIKWGTASDTQYF
>TRBV28|TRBD1|TRBJ1-2|NA
TGTGCCAGCAACCCTCCGGGACAGGTTCGAGGCTACACCTTC
CASNPPGQVRGYTF
>TRBV15|TRBD1|TRBJ1-2|once
TGTGCCACCAGCTCACGCGGGGGGACAGAGGCCTTACTCCCGATCTACACCTTC
CATSSRGGTEALLPIYTF
>TRBV6-5|TRBD1|TRBJ1-4|NA
TGTGCCAGCAGTTACTCCCAGGGGGCGAAGAAGGAAAAACTGTTTTTT
CASSYSQGAKKEKLFF
>TRBV28|TRBD1|TRBJ1-1|NA
TGTGCCAGCAGCTTATCCGGACCCACAGGGGGCGCTCGAGGAACTGAAGCTTTCTTT
CASSLSGPTGGARGTEAFF